The 32 T cell receptor beta chains reported below all come from one sample, sequenced in a study of cytotoxic CD8 clonotypes in ibrutinib-treated CLL. The repertoire was sequenced with immunoSEQ multiplex PCR; TCRdb's copy has only in-frame clones and lacks some. Altogether around 77,000 clones are present, 80% being singletons, with the ten largest covering less than 9%. Sequencing was performed on PBMCs, taken at disease progression, from a patient treated with ibrutinib. These receptors came from a human donor with chronic lymphocytic leukemia.

V gene TRBV7-8 combines with J gene TRBJ2-3; no clear D. V lost 5 bases to trimming and J lost 6 bases, with 21 bases between them. This CDR3 region has 16 residues. CDR1 is SGHVS and CDR2 is FQNEAQ in the germline V gene. DNA for the CDR3: TGTGCCAGCAGCCCCGCACGGAGTCCAGCACTCGATACGCAGTATTTT. Translated, it gives CASSPARSPALDTQYF. Full variable domain (missing parts from reference TRBV7-8 and TRBJ2-3): GAGVSQSPRYKVAKRGQDVALRCDPISGHVSLFWYQQALGQGPEFLTYFQNEAQLDKSGLPSDRFFAERPEGSVSTLKIQRTQQEDSAVYLCASSPARSPALDTQYFGPGTRLTVL.

This rearrangement joins TRBV5-8 to TRBJ1-2; D not certain. This CDR3 contains 14 residues. Germline CDR1 SGHTS, CDR2 YDEGEE. V gave up 1 base and J gave up 2 bases, with 9 bases separating them. CDR3: CASSLQELNYGYTF. As DNA, the CDR3 is TGTGCCAGCAGCTTGCAGGAGTTAAACTATGGCTACACCTTC.

This clone was seen more than once but under ten times. The rearrangement links TRBV5-1 to TRBJ2-1, with 12 bases fitting TRBD2. Trimming at V came to 0 bases and at J to 6 bases, leaving 1 base not matched to a gene. The CDR3 is made up of 15 amino acids. From germline, CDR1 is SGHRS and CDR2 YFSETQ. CDR3 nucleotides: TGCGCCAGCAGCTTGGCGACTAGCGGGGGCAATGAGCAGTTCTTC. Amino acids: CASSLATSGGNEQFF.

This sequence joins TRBV7-8 and TRBJ1-5; D is unresolved. The CDR3 spans 15 residues. CDR1 and CDR2 from the germline V gene are SGHVS and FQNEAQ. Trimming shortened V by 7 bases and J by 0 bases, and 13 bases separated the two germline ends. The CDR3 here is CASTPLAYSNQPQHF. The CDR3 region has the DNA TGTGCCAGCACCCCCCTAGCCTATAGCAATCAGCCCCAGCATTTT.

The gene calls are TRBV11-2 and TRBJ2-1; D gene uncertain. The germline V gene encodes CDR1 SGHAT and CDR2 FQNNGV. V lost 1 base and J 7 bases, leaving 8 bases between the germline ends. This CDR3 spans 13 amino acids. In nucleotides, the CDR3 is TGTGCCAGCAGCTTAGGATGGGGTAATGAGCAGTTCTTC. Translated, it gives CASSLGWGNEQFF.

The chain is built from TRBV18 and TRBJ1-1; 7 bases align to TRBD1. This CDR3 contains 14 residues. From germline, CDR1 is KGHSH and CDR2 LQKENI. Unmatched junction bases numbered 5, after V lost 6 bases and J lost 1 base. CDR3 sequence: CASSLNRGNTEAFF. The CDR3 nucleotides are TGTGCCAGCTCTTTAAACAGGGGGAACACTGAAGCTTTCTTT.

The table lists this clone with many counts. This chain links TRBV7-9 with TRBJ2-7; 9 bases are a match to TRBD2. This CDR3 comprises 14 residues. The germline gives CDR1 SEHNR, CDR2 FQNEAQ (reference sequence). The V and J ends lost 5 bases and 6 bases, in that order; junction bases with no gene match: 8. The CDR3 loop reads CASSRGLAGTEQYF. In nucleotides, the CDR3 is TGTGCCAGCAGCCGGGGTCTAGCGGGGACCGAGCAGTACTTC. The variable domain in full, with the rest retrieved from reference TRBV7-9 and TRBJ2-7, is DTGVSQNPRHKITKRGQNVTFRCDPISEHNRLYWYRQTLGQGPEFLTYFQNEAQLEKSRLLSDRFSAERPKGSFSTLEIQRTEQGDSAMYLCASSRGLAGTEQYFGPGTRLTVT.

This clone was seen only a few times. At the DNA level, this CDR3 is encoded by other sequences in the same sample as well. This rearrangement joins TRBV15 to TRBJ1-5; D is ambiguous. Trimming left V 0 bases short and J 2 bases short, with 5 bases between. From germline, CDR1 is LNHNV and CDR2 YYDKDF (reference sequence). The CDR3 is 14 residues long. CDR3 DNA: TGTGCCACCAGCAGAGATCGGGGCAATCAGCCCCAGCATTTT. The encoded protein is CATSRDRGNQPQHF.

The chain employs TRBV9 and TRBJ1-2; unclear D gene. The germline V and J ends were trimmed by 1 base and 8 bases, with 12 bases remaining between them. This CDR3 is built from 13 residues. CDR1 and CDR2 (germline): SGDLS, YYNGEE. The CDR3 DNA sequence: TGTGCCAGCAGCGTACGTGTCGGAGGGGGCTACACCTTC. This encodes CASSVRVGGGYTF.

This clone has more than one count but fewer than ten. The chain couples TRBV10-3 to TRBJ2-2; no firm D call. There are 13 residues in the CDR3. V gave up 2 bases and J gave up 6 bases, with 7 bases separating them. Germline V CDR1 and CDR2: ENHRY, SYGVKD. The CDR3 sequence is CAISEALPGELFF. CDR3 DNA: TGTGCCATCAGTGAGGCTCTTCCCGGGGAGCTGTTTTTT.

The chain couples TRBV10-3 to TRBJ2-5; 8 bases align to TRBD1. After removal of 10 bases from V and 5 bases from J, the junction contained 3 bases not matched to a gene. The germline gives CDR1 ENHRY, CDR2 SYGVKD. This CDR3 is built from 11 residues. CDR3 in amino acids: CATRGLETQYF. CDR3 DNA: TGTGCCACCAGGGGGCTTGAGACCCAGTACTTC.

The chain recombines TRBV5-4 with TRBJ1-2, with D perhaps TRBD1 (5 bases). The CDR3 covers 15 residues. Germline V gene sequence: CDR1 SGHNT, CDR2 YYREEE (reference sequence). With 4 bases removed from V and 8 bases from J, the gap between germline ends came to 21 bases. In DNA, the CDR3 is TGTGCCAGCAGCGGTATTGGACACTCCGGAGGGGGCTACACCTTC. It is translated as CASSGIGHSGGGYTF.

The gene calls are TRBV27 and TRBJ2-1, with TRBD1 matching over 7 bases. Per germline, CDR1 MNHEY and CDR2 SMNVEV (reference sequence). V lost 6 bases, J lost 5 bases, and 13 bases stayed unmatched. The CDR3 contains 16 residues. CDR3 DNA sequence: TGTGCCAGCAGCCTACTAACCGGGACAGCTAACAATGAGCAGTTCTTC. It yields the protein CASSLLTGTANNEQFF.

V and J are TRBV5-1 and TRBJ2-1, with 12 nucleotides matching TRBD2. The CDR3 runs 16 residues. Per germline, CDR1 SGHRS and CDR2 YFSETQ. With V trimmed by 2 bases and J by 4 bases, 4 bases remained unmatched. The CDR3 loop reads CASSLILAGGYNEQFF. Here the CDR3 DNA reads TGCGCCAGCAGCTTAATACTAGCGGGGGGTTACAATGAGCAGTTCTTC. Drawing the rest from reference TRBV5-1 and TRBJ2-1, the complete variable domain is KAGVTQTPRYLIKTRGQQVTLSCSPISGHRSVSWYQQTPGQGLQFLFEYFSETQRNKGNFPGRFSGRQFSNSRSEMNVSTLELGDSALYLCASSLILAGGYNEQFFGPGTRLTVL.

This clone was detected only once. The J gene is TRBJ1-4, the V gene TRBV25-1; 7 nucleotides align to TRBD1. The length of the CDR3 is 15 residues. Germline-derived CDR1 and CDR2 are MGHDK and SYGVNS. Trimming removed 1 base from V and 8 bases from J; junction bases left unmatched: 7. The chain's CDR3 is CASSEWGRGGEKLFF. CDR3 nucleotide sequence: TGTGCCAGCAGTGAATGGGGCAGGGGGGGGGAAAAACTGTTTTTT.

This clone has a single count. The chain combines TRBV29-1 with TRBJ1-2; no definite D call. The CDR3 runs 11 residues. Deletions cut 5 bases from V and 5 bases from J, with 9 bases between. In germline, CDR1 is SQVTM, CDR2 ANQGSEA. The CDR3 DNA reads as TGCAGCGTTCGGTCGGGTTATGGCTACACCTTC. This sequence encodes CSVRSGYGYTF.

V is TRBV12-2 and J is TRBJ2-2; TRBD1 is taken as the D call from the table, unchecked against the DNA. TRBV12-2 is classified as a pseudogene. The CDR3 contains 17 residues. CDR3 DNA: TGTGCAAGTCGCTTATGGCCAGGGGGCCCGAACACCGGGGAGCTGTTTTTT. Its translation: CASRLWPGGPNTGELFF.

The chain recombines TRBV27 with TRBJ2-5; possible D gene TRBD2, 6 bases. Trimming cost V 6 bases and J 0 bases, with 14 bases left between them. This CDR3 has 15 amino acids. Germline V gene lookup returns CDR1 MNHEY and CDR2 SMNVEV (reference sequence). This CDR3 reads CASSTTPGDQETQYF. CDR3 coding DNA: TGTGCCAGCAGCACGACCCCGGGGGACCAAGAGACCCAGTACTTC.

The rearrangement joins TRBV27 to TRBJ2-1; D ambiguous. The CDR3 consists of 11 residues. The V end lost 4 bases, the J end lost 10 bases, and 8 bases lay between the germline ends. CDR1 and CDR2 (germline): MNHEY, SMNVEV (reference sequence). The CDR3 region is CASSSVSEQFF. The DNA for the CDR3 is TGTGCCAGCAGTTCGGTTTCCGAGCAGTTCTTC.

The chain recombines TRBV9 with TRBJ2-5; perhaps TRBD2 as D (6 bases). This CDR3 is built from 14 residues. CDR1 SGDLS and CDR2 YYNGEE come from the germline V gene. Trimming left V 0 bases short and J 9 bases short, with 15 bases between. As DNA, the CDR3 is TGTGCCAGCAGCGTAGGGGCACGAGGGGAGGCCCAGTACTTC. Its translation is CASSVGARGEAQYF.

The V call is TRBV2, the J call TRBJ1-4; 9 nucleotides agree with TRBD1. In germline, CDR1 is SNHLY, CDR2 FYNNEI. V shed 8 bases, J shed 5 bases, and the junction held 15 bases outside the gene matches. This CDR3 has 17 amino acids. CDR3: CASHKGQGIGHNEKLFF. For the CDR3, the DNA is TGTGCCAGCCATAAGGGACAGGGAATAGGACACAATGAAAAACTGTTTTTT.

The CDR3 spells CASSPSPTMTGRGYTF. CDR3 nucleotide sequence: TGCGCCAGCAGCCCAAGTCCAACCATGACAGGGAGAGGCTACACCTTC. V usage is TRBV4-1 and J usage is TRBJ1-2, with 7 nucleotides matching TRBD1. Germline CDR1 reads MGHRA; CDR2 reads YSYEKL. The junction had 16 bases not matched to a gene; V was cut back by 4 bases and J by 8 bases. The CDR3 covers 16 residues.

The J gene is TRBJ2-3, the V gene TRBV10-3; 15 nucleotides align to TRBD2. The V gene end was trimmed by 6 bases and the J gene end by 2 bases; junction bases not matched to a gene: 9. Per germline, CDR1 ENHRY and CDR2 SYGVKD. The CDR3 has 18 amino acids. CDR3: CAIRGGRTSGRDTDTQYF. CDR3 in DNA: TGTGCCATCAGGGGGGGAAGGACTAGCGGGAGGGACACAGATACGCAGTATTTT.

V and J are TRBV6-5 and TRBJ1-1; D gene ambiguous. The CDR3 sequence is 15 residues long. In germline, CDR1 is MNHEY, CDR2 SVGAGI. V gave up 0 bases and J gave up 3 bases, with 11 bases separating them. CDR3 DNA sequence: TGTGCCAGCAGTTACTCGATAAGGTATTACACTGAAGCTTTCTTT. As protein: CASSYSIRYYTEAFF.

Worth noting for this clone: Additional DNA sequences in this sample encode the identical CDR3. V gene TRBV29-1 combines with J gene TRBJ1-1, with D hard to call. The CDR3 has 13 amino acids. CDR1 SQVTM and CDR2 ANQGSEA come from the germline V gene. Between the trimmed V and J ends, which lost 1 base and 0 bases, there was a span of 6 bases. CDR3 loop: CSVEGRMNTEAFF. The CDR3 DNA reads TGCAGCGTTGAAGGGCGGATGAACACTGAAGCTTTCTTT.

In its sample, this clone was seen a few times. This chain links TRBV5-4 with TRBJ2-7, with a tentative D call TRBD2 (5 bases). Germline CDR1 SGHNT, CDR2 YYREEE (reference sequence). The CDR3 runs to 14 residues. The V gene lost 4 bases and the J gene lost 1 base, with 12 bases spanning the gap. CDR3 DNA sequence: TGTGCCAGCAGCCCGGAGGAGTTTTCCTACGAGCAGTACTTC. It is translated as CASSPEEFSYEQYF.

This clone was recorded only once. This chain joins TRBV18 and TRBJ1-1, with a tentative D call TRBD1 (5 bases). V was shortened by 1 base and J by 1 base, with 7 bases between the two germline ends. The CDR3 totals 14 residues. Germline loops: CDR1 KGHSH, CDR2 LQKENI. CDR3 DNA sequence: TGTGCCAGCTCACCACAACAGGCGAACACTGAAGCTTTCTTT. Translation: CASSPQQANTEAFF. Filled out from reference TRBV18 and TRBJ1-1, the complete variable domain reads NAGVMQNPRHLVRRRGQEARLRCSPMKGHSHVYWYRQLPEEGLKFMVYLQKENIIDESGMPKERFSAEFPKEGPSILRIQQVVRGDSAAYFCASSPQQANTEAFFGQGTRLTVV.

This clone was recorded once. V and J are TRBV7-8 and TRBJ2-3; 11 bases match TRBD2. This CDR3 spans 15 amino acids. V lost 5 bases to trimming and J lost 11 bases; unmatched junction nucleotides: 12. Germline CDR1 reads SGHVS; CDR2 reads FQNEAQ. In DNA, the CDR3 is TGTGCCAGCAGCGCCCTAGCGGGAGGAAATATCATGCAGTATTTT. This translates into CASSALAGGNIMQYF.

This clone appeared a few times. J is TRBJ1-1 and V is TRBV10-3; D is unresolved. The V end was cut by 3 bases, the J end by 3 bases, with 11 bases between. The CDR3 totals 14 residues. From germline, CDR1 is ENHRY and CDR2 SYGVKD. This chain's CDR3 is CAISESGEDTEAFF. The CDR3 DNA is TGTGCCATCAGTGAATCCGGGGAGGACACTGAAGCTTTCTTT.

V gene TRBV5-1 combines with J gene TRBJ2-5; 12 bases align to TRBD1. V shed 4 bases and J 7 bases; nucleotides not matched to a gene: 8. CDR1 and CDR2 from the germline V gene are SGHRS and YFSETQ. This CDR3 has 15 residues. DNA for the CDR3: TGCGCCAGCAGCGTGGGACAGGGGGCGTCAGTGACCCAGTACTTC. It specifies CASSVGQGASVTQYF. Full variable domain (remainder filled in from reference TRBV5-1 and TRBJ2-5): KAGVTQTPRYLIKTRGQQVTLSCSPISGHRSVSWYQQTPGQGLQFLFEYFSETQRNKGNFPGRFSGRQFSNSRSEMNVSTLELGDSALYLCASSVGQGASVTQYFGPGTRLLVL.

The chain combines TRBV6-1 with TRBJ1-5; TRBD1 is a possible D gene (5 bases). Germline V gene data show CDR1 as MNHNS and CDR2 as SASEGT. V was trimmed by 2 bases and J by 0 bases, leaving 17 bases between them. The CDR3 totals 18 residues. The CDR3 here is CASSEQDRQRYSNQPQHF. The CDR3 nucleotides read TGTGCCAGCAGTGAACAAGACCGACAGAGGTATAGCAATCAGCCCCAGCATTTT.

This clone appeared a single time. V gene TRBV5-6 combines with J gene TRBJ1-2, with 9 bases that match TRBD1. After removal of 2 bases from V and 5 bases from J, the junction contained 1 base not matched to a gene. Germline CDR1 is SGHDT and CDR2 is YYEEEE. The CDR3 length is 13 residues. CDR3 bases: TGTGCCAGCAGCTTACAGGGGGCGTATGGCTACACCTTC. Translated: CASSLQGAYGYTF.